A selection of T cell receptor beta chains follows, all from one sample in a study of sequential checkpoint blockade in melanoma. Sequencing used immunoSEQ multiplex PCR; TCRdb keeps in-frame clones, though not all of them. The data hold 15,000 to 20,000 clones, with 80% observed a single time. The specimen comprised CD8+ T cells sorted from blood (inferred from file names), sampled from a patient given nivolumab and ipilimumab in sequence. These receptors originate from a human donor with melanoma. The CDR3 runs from the conserved cysteine through the conserved F or W. Size is stated for part of the rows, as once, few or many counts, or as a class when the clone is expanded.

. 16 TRBJ2-7 TRBV4-3 CASSQDRNQGPYEQYF
. 15 TRBJ2-7 TRBV15 CATSVELAGSYEQYF
. 13 TRBJ2-1 TRBV4-1 CASSQGGTGEQFF
. 16 TRBJ1-5 TRBV28 CASSTSQVYSNQPQHF
medium-sized 15 TRBJ2-7 TRBV7-9 CASTPGTGGEYEQYF
. 16 TRBJ2-7 TRBV19 CASSIVLGTGLYEQYF
few 14 TRBJ1-5 TRBV19 CASSIWTGDQPQHF
. 16 TRBJ1-2 TRBV10-3 CAISESFSGGSYGYTF
few 15 TRBJ1-4 TRBV27 CASSSGTGESEKLFF
. 14 TRBJ2-7 TRBV6-5 CASSPRQGWYEQYF
. 14 TRBJ2-7 TRBV19 CASSNRDRKHEQYF
. 15 TRBJ1-3 TRBV7-2 CASSSTGGAGNTIYF
. 15 TRBJ1-4 TRBV5-1 CASSWQGQTNEKLFF
. 14 TRBJ2-7 TRBV5-4 CASSSSGTVAEQYF
. 17 TRBJ1-2 TRBV10-3 CAISDGEDRARGYGYTF
. 15 . TRBV27 CASSLSSGLPYEQYF
few 11 TRBJ1-2 TRBV7-9 CAIQGTYGYTF
few 14 TRBJ2-7 TRBV28 CASSPRQGIDEQYF
. 16 TRBJ2-7 TRBV11-2 CASSSPSQGIGYEQYF
. 16 TRBJ2-7 TRBV4-1 CASSQGENSGSREQYF
once 14 TRBJ2-7 TRBV19 CASSIGTGEFEQYF
. 15 TRBJ1-2 TRBV7-9 CASSRTGSPDYGYTF